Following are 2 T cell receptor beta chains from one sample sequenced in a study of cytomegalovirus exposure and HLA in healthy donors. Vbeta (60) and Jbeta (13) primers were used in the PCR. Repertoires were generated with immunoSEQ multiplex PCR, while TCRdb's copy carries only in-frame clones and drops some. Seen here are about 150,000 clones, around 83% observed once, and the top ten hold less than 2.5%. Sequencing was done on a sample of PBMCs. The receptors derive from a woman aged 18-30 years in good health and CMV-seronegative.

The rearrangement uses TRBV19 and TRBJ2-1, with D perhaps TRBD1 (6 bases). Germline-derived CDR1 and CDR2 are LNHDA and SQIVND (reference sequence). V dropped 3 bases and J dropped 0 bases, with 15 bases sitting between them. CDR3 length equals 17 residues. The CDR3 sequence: CASSMGAGTFSYNEQFF. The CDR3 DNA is TGTGCCAGTAGTATGGGGGCCGGGACATTCTCCTACAATGAGCAGTTCTTC.

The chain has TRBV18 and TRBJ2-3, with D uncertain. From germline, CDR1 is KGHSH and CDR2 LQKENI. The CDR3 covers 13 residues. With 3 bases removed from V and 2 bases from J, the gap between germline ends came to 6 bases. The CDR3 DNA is TGTGCCAGCTCACCTGGGCCCACAGATACGCAGTATTTT. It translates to CASSPGPTDTQYF.